This note documents a single TCR beta chain sequence. Its target antigen remains unknown. No clone much larger than this one lies a single base away; base qualities are absent. Each collaborating institution followed its own protocols to collect whole blood in K2EDTA tubes. For TCRbeta analysis, collaborators shipped samples as frozen whole blood, isolated PBMCs, or DNA extracted from either of those sample types. TCRbeta CDR3 regions were amplified from genomic DNA using the immunoSEQ Assay, a bias-controlled multiplex PCR. The original methods were these. Nucleated cell counts per sample were estimated from amplification of reference gene primers within the assay. Sequence reads were collapsed and filtered to measure the absolute abundance of every unique TCRbeta CDR3 rearrangement. For each sample, productive Simpson clonality was calculated as the square root of Simpson's diversity index over productive rearrangements. TCRdb's version of the immuneACCESS table is confined to in-frame rearrangements and falls short of the full clone set. An unresolved V gene accounts for under half of the shortfall where checked; the remainder is of unknown origin. V and J calls and clone size are given by that table; D and trimming were obtained from the DNA. The sample records roughly 220,000 clones, about four fifths of which are singletons. The ten largest account for less than 2.5% of the sample.

After removal of 6 bases from V and 4 bases from J, the junction retains 16 bases not matched to a gene. Taken from the germline V gene, the CDR1 and CDR2 loops are SGHVT and SQSDAQ. From the cysteine through the phenylalanine, the CDR3 covers 18 amino acids. The entry retains the CDR3 DNA only, 54 bases that are in frame from base 1. This specimen belongs to a study of blood T cell repertoires in COVID-19 (dated by TCRdb to 2019 to 2021). Describing the broader study: Samples covering the acute and convalescent phases of COVID-19 were provided by collaborators in the United States, Italy and Spain. The prospective study material was composed of cDNA or gDNA derived from T cells, B-cell-depleted T cells, or PBMCs. The dataset comprised deeply sampled blood TCRbeta repertoires from subjects exposed to, actively infected with, or recovered from COVID-19. A freely available public database, intended as a resource for researchers studying the immune response to SARS-CoV-2, is where the repertoires were released. The samples were drawn from two sources: the first 160 participants of the ongoing ImmuneRACE study, and 950 to 1,500 subjects contributed by 6 global collaborators. The sample metadata nearly always contained a de-identified subject ID, COVID-19 status, age in years and sex. Where available, HLA class I and class II types were obtained from metadata supplied by the sample provider rather than from assay-based typing. Results the study describes overall, beyond this receptor: The amount of clinical and demographic metadata varied by source and participant and was provided uncurated.

Sequencing was done on a sample of peripheral blood. The sequence joins TRBV7-4 to TRBJ1-1, with 11 bases aligning to TRBD1. The TCR comes from an older woman with acute or convalescent COVID-19. The DNA reads as follows: TGTGCCAGCAGGTTATCGGACAGGGGGCAGGATAGCAGCACTGAAGCTTTCTTT. It translates as CASRLSDRGQDSSTEAFF.